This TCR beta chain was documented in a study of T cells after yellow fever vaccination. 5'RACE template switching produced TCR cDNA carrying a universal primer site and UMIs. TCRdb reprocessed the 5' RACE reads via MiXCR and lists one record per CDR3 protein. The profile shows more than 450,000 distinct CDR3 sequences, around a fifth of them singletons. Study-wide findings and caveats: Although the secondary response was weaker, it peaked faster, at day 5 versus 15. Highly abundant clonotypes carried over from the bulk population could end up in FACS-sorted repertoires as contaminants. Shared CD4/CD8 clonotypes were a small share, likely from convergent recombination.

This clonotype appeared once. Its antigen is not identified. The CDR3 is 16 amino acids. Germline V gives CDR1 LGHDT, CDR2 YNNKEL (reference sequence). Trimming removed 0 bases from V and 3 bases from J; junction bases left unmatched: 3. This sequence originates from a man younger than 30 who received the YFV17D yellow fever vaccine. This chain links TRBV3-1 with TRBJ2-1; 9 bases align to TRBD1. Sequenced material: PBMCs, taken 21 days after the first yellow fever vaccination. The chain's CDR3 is CASSQEQGAVYNEQFF. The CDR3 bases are TGTGCCAGCAGCCAAGAACAGGGGGCAGTCTACAATGAGCAGTTCTTC.